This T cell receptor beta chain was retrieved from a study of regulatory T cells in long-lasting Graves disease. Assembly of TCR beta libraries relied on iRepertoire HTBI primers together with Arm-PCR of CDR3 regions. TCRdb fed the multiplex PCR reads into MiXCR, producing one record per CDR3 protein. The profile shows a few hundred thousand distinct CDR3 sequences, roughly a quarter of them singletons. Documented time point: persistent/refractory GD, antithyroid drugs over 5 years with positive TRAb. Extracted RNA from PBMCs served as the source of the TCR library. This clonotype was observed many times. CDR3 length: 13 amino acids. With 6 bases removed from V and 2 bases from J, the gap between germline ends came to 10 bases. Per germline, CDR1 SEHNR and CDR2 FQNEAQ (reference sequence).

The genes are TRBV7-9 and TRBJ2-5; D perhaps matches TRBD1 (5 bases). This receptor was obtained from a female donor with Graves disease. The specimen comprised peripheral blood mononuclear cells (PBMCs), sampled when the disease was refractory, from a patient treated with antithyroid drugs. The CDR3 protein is CASSLTVQETQYF. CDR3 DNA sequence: TGTGCCAGCAGTTTGACAGTACAAGAGACCCAGTACTTC.